This is a list of T cell receptor beta chains from one sample in a study of blood T cell repertoires in COVID-19. Only in-frame clones appear in the TCRdb table, and some are missing; sequencing was by immunoSEQ multiplex PCR. Among 110,000 to 150,000 clones listed, 88% were seen once. The source material was peripheral blood. These receptors were collected from a woman aged 55-69 years with acute or convalescent COVID-19. Each CDR3 is given with its conserved first and last residue. Fields, in order: clone size, V gene, J gene, D gene, CDR3 protein, CDR3 DNA. A D gene is named only where the DNA matches it firmly. Clone size is stated in some rows and not others, as once, few, many or a class when expanded.

NA	TRBV10-3	TRBJ1-2	NA	CAISEPGSYYGYTF	TGTGCCATCAGTGAGCCGGGGAGCTACTATGGCTACACCTTC
NA	TRBV7-6	TRBJ2-1	NA	CASSFGGSYNEQFF	TGTGCCAGCAGCTTCGGTGGCTCCTACAATGAGCAGTTCTTC
NA	TRBV19	TRBJ1-2	TRBD1	CASTSDRANYGYTF	TGTGCCAGTACCTCCGACAGGGCTAACTATGGCTACACCTTC
NA	TRBV5-8	TRBJ1-1	NA	CASSFSGGVSEAFF	TGTGCCAGCAGCTTCTCCGGGGGTGTCTCTGAAGCTTTCTTT
NA	TRBV28	TRBJ1-2	NA	CASSPPPGNGYTF	TGTGCCAGCAGTCCCCCTCCGGGGAATGGCTACACCTTC
NA	TRBV29-1	TRBJ1-2	TRBD1	CSATDRGLNYGYTF	TGCAGCGCAACGGACAGGGGGCTTAACTATGGCTACACCTTC
NA	TRBV19	TRBJ1-4	NA	CASSNPGLRDEKLFF	TGTGCCAGTAGTAACCCGGGACTGAGAGATGAAAAACTGTTTTTT
NA	TRBV7-2	TRBJ1-2	TRBD1	CASSPGTGLAYGYTF	TGTGCCAGCAGCCCCGGGACAGGGCTCGCCTATGGCTACACCTTC
NA	TRBV13	TRBJ2-1	NA	CASSFGGNPSYNEQFF	TGTGCCAGCAGCTTCGGAGGGAACCCTTCTTACAATGAGCAGTTCTTC
few	TRBV19	TRBJ1-1	NA	CASSFDYTEAFF	TGTGCCAGTAGTTTCGACTACACTGAAGCTTTCTTT
NA	TRBV21-1	TRBJ1-2	NA	CASSKESDSKYGYTF	TGTGCCAGCAGCAAAGAATCGGACAGTAAATATGGCTACACCTTC
NA	TRBV5-1	TRBJ2-5	NA	CASSLVGRREETQYF	TGCGCCAGCAGCTTGGTTGGCCGGAGGGAGGAGACCCAGTACTTC
NA	TRBV5-1	TRBJ2-3	TRBD2	CASSPGLAGAIDTQYF	TGCGCCAGCAGCCCGGGACTAGCGGGGGCGATAGATACGCAGTATTTT
NA	TRBV10-3	TRBJ2-1	TRBD1	CAIEGQGTDEQFF	TGTGCCATCGAGGGACAGGGGACAGATGAGCAGTTCTTC
NA	TRBV25-1	TRBJ1-1	NA	CASSEWGAEAFF	TGTGCCAGCAGTGAGTGGGGAGCTGAAGCTTTCTTT
NA	TRBV7-3	TRBJ1-2	NA	CASSFLSQHNYGYTF	TGTGCCAGCAGCTTCCTTTCACAGCACAACTATGGCTACACCTTC